One and the same sample provided the 21 T cell receptor beta chains below, sequenced in a study of cytomegalovirus exposure and HLA in healthy donors. Vbeta (60) and Jbeta (13) primers were used in the PCR. The data were produced by immunoSEQ multiplex PCR, yet TCRdb's version contains in-frame clones alone and is incomplete. The repertoire has 130,000 to 150,000 clones, roughly 80% of them found once; the top ten carry around 4.1%. The specimen sequenced was PBMCs. All receptors derive from a man aged 40-49 years in good health and CMV-seronegative.

V gene TRBV6-4 combines with J gene TRBJ1-2, with 7 nucleotides matching TRBD1. The CDR3 contains 14 residues. J gave up 4 bases and V 6 bases, and 8 bases lay outside the gene matches. Germline V CDR1 and CDR2: MRHNA, SNTAGT. The CDR3 region is CASRRQGSFYGYTF. The CDR3 DNA reads as TGTGCCAGCAGAAGACAGGGAAGCTTCTATGGCTACACCTTC.

The table lists this clone with a few counts. The chain couples TRBV6-5 to TRBJ1-1; possible D gene TRBD1, 5 bases. CDR1 is MNHEY and CDR2 is SVGAGI in the germline V gene. The germline V and J ends were trimmed by 6 bases and 1 base, with 12 bases remaining between them. CDR3 length: 14 residues. CDR3 protein: CASRPDRPNTEAFF. The CDR3 DNA follows: TGTGCCAGCAGACCAGACAGACCGAACACTGAAGCTTTCTTT.

The rearrangement joins TRBV6-1 to TRBJ2-5, with TRBD2 matching over 9 bases. CDR3 length equals 16 residues. Germline-derived CDR1 and CDR2 are MNHNS and SASEGT. With 1 base clipped from V and 0 bases from J, the junction kept 3 bases outside the gene matches. The CDR3: CASSEEVAGDQETQYF. CDR3 nucleotides: TGTGCCAGCAGTGAAGAGGTAGCGGGGGACCAAGAGACCCAGTACTTC.

The chain recombines TRBV5-1 with TRBJ1-4, with 9 nucleotides matching TRBD1. V was clipped by 2 bases and J by 7 bases; unmatched bases: 9. CDR3 length: 16 residues. Per germline, CDR1 SGHRS and CDR2 YFSETQ. The CDR3, as DNA: TGCGCCAGCAGCTTTTCCTCAGGGACAGGGATTGAAAAACTGTTTTTT. Protein product: CASSFSSGTGIEKLFF. The full variable domain, its missing parts supplied by reference TRBV5-1 and TRBJ1-4, is KAGVTQTPRYLIKTRGQQVTLSCSPISGHRSVSWYQQTPGQGLQFLFEYFSETQRNKGNFPGRFSGRQFSNSRSEMNVSTLELGDSALYLCASSFSSGTGIEKLFFGSGTQLSVL.

The J gene is TRBJ2-2, the V gene TRBV6-5, with D tentatively TRBD1 (5 bases). Between the trimmed V and J ends, which lost 6 bases and 3 bases, there was a span of 14 bases. This CDR3 has 15 amino acids. Per the germline V gene, CDR1 is MNHEY and CDR2 is SVGAGI. The CDR3 coding sequence is TGTGCCAGCAGAATAGTAGTAGGGGACACCGGGGAGCTGTTTTTT. This translates into CASRIVVGDTGELFF.

The V gene is TRBV6-5, the J gene TRBJ1-1, with D unresolved. V shed 5 bases and J shed 0 bases, with 4 bases lying between them. Germline V CDR1 and CDR2: MNHEY, SVGAGI. CDR3 length: 12 amino acids. The CDR3 here is CASSTMNTEAFF. The CDR3 nucleotides read TGTGCCAGCAGTACTATGAACACTGAAGCTTTCTTT.

The chain carries TRBV5-1 and TRBJ2-1, with a weak D call TRBD2 (7 bases). CDR1 SGHRS and CDR2 YFSETQ come from the germline V gene. This CDR3 is built from 16 residues. With 0 bases removed from V and 5 bases from J, the gap between germline ends came to 15 bases. The CDR3 here is CASSLGGGPFDNEQFF. The CDR3 coding sequence is TGCGCCAGCAGCTTGGGGGGGGGCCCTTTCGACAATGAGCAGTTCTTC.

This clone was seen only a few times. This chain connects TRBV6-1 to TRBJ2-7; the match to TRBD2 covers 11 bases. V dropped 4 bases and J dropped 4; count of bases not matched to a gene: 9. CDR3 size: 16 residues. Germline values: CDR1 MNHNS, CDR2 SASEGT. The CDR3 loop is CASSGGPGLADYEQYF. CDR3 in DNA: TGTGCCAGCAGTGGGGGGCCGGGACTAGCGGATTACGAGCAGTACTTC.

The chain combines TRBV19 with TRBJ1-1; 7 nucleotides agree with TRBD1. Per the germline V gene, CDR1 is LNHDA and CDR2 is SQIVND (reference sequence). This CDR3 has 15 amino acids. The V and J ends lost 1 base and 11 bases, in that order; junction bases with no gene match: 13. The CDR3: CASSIGGRGAASAFF. The DNA of the CDR3 is TGTGCCAGTAGTATAGGGGGCAGGGGGGCGGCGAGCGCTTTCTTT.

The chain couples TRBV5-1 to TRBJ2-7; the D gene is possibly TRBD2 (5 bases). Germline-derived CDR1 and CDR2 are SGHRS and YFSETQ. V lost 2 bases, J lost 0 bases, and 15 bases lay in between. The CDR3 sequence is 16 residues long. CDR3 nucleotides: TGCGCCAGCAGCTTAGTTGGAGGACCCCTCTCCTACGAGCAGTACTTC. Amino acids: CASSLVGGPLSYEQYF. Full variable domain (remainder filled in from reference TRBV5-1 and TRBJ2-7): KAGVTQTPRYLIKTRGQQVTLSCSPISGHRSVSWYQQTPGQGLQFLFEYFSETQRNKGNFPGRFSGRQFSNSRSEMNVSTLELGDSALYLCASSLVGGPLSYEQYFGPGTRLTVT.

This clone was seen a handful of times. The chain recombines TRBV28 with TRBJ1-1; possible D gene TRBD1, 5 bases. V was clipped by 4 bases and J by 0 bases, with 9 bases between them. The CDR3 is 14 residues long. Germline CDR1 and CDR2: MDHEN and SYDVKM. The CDR3: CASSSPGLNTEAFF. As DNA, the CDR3 is TGTGCCAGCAGTTCGCCAGGGTTGAACACTGAAGCTTTCTTT.

The chain has TRBV19 and TRBJ1-3; a possible D gene is TRBD1 (5 bases). Deletions cut 9 bases from V and 0 bases from J, with 12 bases between. Germline lookup yields CDR1 LNHDA and CDR2 SQIVND (reference sequence). CDR3 size: 14 residues. The CDR3 reads CASNTGFSGNTIYF. The DNA for the CDR3 is TGTGCCAGCAACACAGGTTTCTCTGGAAACACCATATATTTT.

This chain connects TRBV5-4 to TRBJ1-3, with TRBD1 as a possible D gene (6 bases). Trimming cost V 1 base and J 0 bases, with 17 bases left between them. Germline lookup yields CDR1 SGHNT and CDR2 YYREEE (reference sequence). The CDR3 is made up of 18 amino acids. The CDR3 sequence is CASSLSGQTAFSGNTIYF. CDR3 nucleotide sequence: TGTGCCAGCAGCTTGTCTGGACAGACCGCCTTCTCTGGAAACACCATATATTTT.

The chain employs TRBV12-5 and TRBJ2-3, with 11 bases matching TRBD2. The CDR3 has 17 amino acids. Germline CDR1 reads LGHNT; CDR2 reads FRNRAP. V trimming: 3 bases; J trimming: 6 bases; junction bases outside the gene matches: 11. In DNA, the CDR3 is TGTGCTAGTGGTTTAAGACTAGCGGGGAAGGAGGGGGATACGCAGTATTTT. Protein: CASGLRLAGKEGDTQYF.

The CDR3 DNA reads as TGTGCCAGTAGTGGTGCGGAGGAAAAACTGTTTTTT. Its protein is CASSGAEEKLFF. The rearrangement joins TRBV19 to TRBJ1-4; D is ambiguous. The CDR3 runs to 12 residues. V lost 5 bases and J 8 bases, leaving 9 bases between the germline ends. Germline V gene data show CDR1 as LNHDA and CDR2 as SQIVND (reference sequence).

CDR3 amino acids: CASSPEAGQSYEQYF. CDR3 DNA: TGTGCCAGCTCACCAGAAGCGGGACAATCCTACGAGCAGTACTTC. The rearrangement joins TRBV18 to TRBJ2-7; D perhaps matches TRBD2 (7 bases). Germline V CDR1 and CDR2: KGHSH, LQKENI. V shed 2 bases and J shed 1 base, with 12 bases lying between them. The CDR3 is made up of 15 amino acids.

V and J are TRBV7-2 and TRBJ2-5; 16 bases fit TRBD2. The CDR3 spans 17 residues. V was pared by 5 bases and J by 5 bases, with 8 bases of the junction left unmatched. Germline V gene sequence: CDR1 SGHTA, CDR2 FQGNSA. This CDR3 is CASSGPGLAGGRETQYF. In DNA form, the CDR3 reads TGTGCCAGCAGCGGACCGGGACTAGCGGGGGGGCGCGAGACCCAGTACTTC.

This clone has a handful of counts. This chain connects TRBV12-5 to TRBJ2-1; the D gene is possibly TRBD1 (6 bases). Per germline, CDR1 LGHNT and CDR2 FRNRAP. V was pared by 7 bases and J by 8 bases, with 18 bases between. This CDR3 comprises 14 residues. The DNA for the CDR3 is TGTGCTAGTGCCGACCTACAGGGTTTCGATGAGCAGTTCTTC. It translates to CASADLQGFDEQFF.

This sequence joins TRBV7-8 and TRBJ2-7; 7 nucleotides match TRBD2. V was pared by 7 bases and J by 7 bases, with 7 bases of the junction left unmatched. The CDR3 extends over 12 amino acids. Germline CDR1 and CDR2: SGHVS and FQNEAQ. The CDR3 region has the DNA TGTGCCAGCATCCAATTGGGAGGGGAGCAGTACTTC. Translating it yields CASIQLGGEQYF.

This clone was detected a few times. The J gene is TRBJ1-2, the V gene TRBV25-1; 8 bases match TRBD1. Looked up from germline, CDR1 is MGHDK and CDR2 is SYGVNS. The CDR3 loop spans 11 amino acids. The ends lost 8 bases at V and 7 bases at J; junction bases unmatched: 3. CDR3 sequence reads: CASGTGRGYTF. The CDR3 coding sequence is TGTGCCAGCGGGACAGGTCGTGGCTACACCTTC.

This clone was counted only a few times. This chain uses TRBV4-3 with TRBJ2-1; 9 nucleotides line up with TRBD2. Per the germline V gene, CDR1 is LGHNA and CDR2 is YSLEER. The CDR3 spans 17 residues. V gave up 5 bases and J gave up 2 bases; unmatched junction bases: 10. CDR3 DNA: TGCGCCAGCAGCTCCCTGAGCGGGGGGCCTCCCTACAATGAGCAGTTCTTC. Translated, it gives CASSSLSGGPPYNEQFF.